The 10 T cell receptor beta chains listed next were all sequenced from one sample in a study of blood T cell repertoires in COVID-19. Assay used: immunoSEQ multiplex PCR; TCRdb lists only in-frame clones, some missing. The sample lists 130,000 to 150,000 clones, about 86% seen once, with 3% in the top ten. The sequenced material came from peripheral blood. These receptors were taken from an elderly woman with acute or convalescent COVID-19.

CDR3 residues: CATSRDPTVSGNTIYF. The CDR3 bases are TGTGCCACCAGCAGAGACCCGACAGTCTCTGGAAACACCATATATTTT. This chain joins TRBV15 and TRBJ1-3; TRBD1 might be the D (5 bases). The CDR3 loop spans 16 amino acids. CDR1 and CDR2 from the germline V gene are LNHNV and YYDKDF (reference sequence). Trimming cost V 0 bases and J 0 bases, with 9 bases left between them.

The gene calls are TRBV20-1 and TRBJ1-2; 12 bases are a match to TRBD1. The germline gives CDR1 DFQATT, CDR2 SNEGSKA (reference sequence). The CDR3 is 19 residues long. V lost 3 bases, J lost 3 bases, and 17 bases stayed unmatched. This CDR3 is CSASLLAGTGGFWDYGYTF. The DNA of the CDR3 is TGCAGTGCTAGTCTACTGGCGGGGACAGGGGGCTTTTGGGACTATGGCTACACCTTC.

The chain links TRBV6-5 to TRBJ1-2; TRBD1 might be the D (5 bases). The CDR3 spans 12 residues. With 10 bases removed from V and 8 bases from J, the gap between germline ends came to 17 bases. Germline-derived CDR1 and CDR2 are MNHEY and SVGAGI. CDR3 DNA: TGTGCCATCCAAGACAGCGTACGGGGCTACACCTTC. Protein product: CAIQDSVRGYTF.

CDR3 bases: TGTGCCAGCAGTGAGACGGGAAGTCGCGAAAAACTGTTTTTT. It encodes CASSETGSREKLFF. The V call is TRBV2, the J call TRBJ1-4; no clear D. The CDR3 runs to 14 residues. Trimming left V 3 bases short and J 8 bases short, with 13 bases between. Looked up from germline, CDR1 is SNHLY and CDR2 is FYNNEI.

V usage is TRBV10-3 and J usage is TRBJ2-6; TRBD1 aligns across 11 bases. Germline-derived CDR1 and CDR2 are ENHRY and SYGVKD. J lost 4 bases, V lost 3 bases, and 11 bases had no gene match. The CDR3 has 19 residues. In DNA, the CDR3 is TGTGCCATCAGTGATCGGACAGGGGGCGTCGTTAACGGGGCCAACGTCCTGACTTTC. Amino acid sequence: CAISDRTGGVVNGANVLTF.

Only one count was recorded for this clone. The CDR3 DNA reads TGTGCCAGCAGTTTGGGACAGGGTCCCTACGAGCAGTACTTC. Translating gives CASSLGQGPYEQYF. This sequence joins TRBV6-5 and TRBJ2-7; the match to TRBD1 covers 9 bases. The trim removed 4 bases at V and 2 bases at J, leaving 3 bases unmatched. Per germline, CDR1 MNHEY and CDR2 SVGAGI. This CDR3 is 14 amino acids long.

The V call is TRBV6-5, the J call TRBJ2-7; TRBD1 aligns across 7 bases. Germline V gives CDR1 MNHEY, CDR2 SVGAGI. CDR3 length equals 13 residues. J was trimmed by 6 bases and V by 6 bases; bases with no gene match: 8. CDR3 amino acids: CASSFGQAGEQYF. The CDR3 DNA reads as TGTGCCAGCAGCTTCGGACAGGCGGGCGAGCAGTACTTC.

The V and J genes are TRBV7-2 and TRBJ1-2; D might be TRBD1 (5 bases). V was trimmed by 5 bases and J by 9 bases, leaving 13 bases between them. CDR3 length equals 12 residues. Germline values: CDR1 SGHTA, CDR2 FQGNSA. DNA of the CDR3: TGTGCCAGCAGCGACAGACAGCCACGCTACACCTTC. Translating it yields CASSDRQPRYTF.

This clone was detected only a few times. The chain recombines TRBV10-3 with TRBJ1-2; weak D call: TRBD1 (6 bases). Germline V gives CDR1 ENHRY, CDR2 SYGVKD. Trimming removed 4 bases from V and 6 bases from J, with 15 bases in between. This CDR3 has 14 residues. This CDR3 is CAISGYRARDGYTF. The CDR3 nucleotides read TGTGCCATCAGTGGGTACAGGGCTAGGGATGGCTACACCTTC.

The chain uses TRBV6-5 and TRBJ1-2; TRBD1 aligns across 7 bases. V was pared by 8 bases and J by 4 bases, with 4 bases of the junction left unmatched. This CDR3 comprises 12 residues. Per the germline V gene, CDR1 is MNHEY and CDR2 is SVGAGI. Here the CDR3 DNA reads TGTGCCAGCGCAGGGGGGAGCTATGGCTACACCTTC. Encoded protein: CASAGGSYGYTF.